Following are 9 T cell receptor beta chains from one sample sequenced in a study of cytomegalovirus exposure and HLA in healthy donors. The PCR employed 60 Vbeta primers together with 13 Jbeta primers. The data were produced by immunoSEQ multiplex PCR, yet TCRdb's version contains in-frame clones alone and is incomplete. The table gives 200,000 or so clones; the top ten clones make up around 0.7% of it. The sequencing input was PBMCs. The receptors were gathered from a boy younger than 18 in good health and CMV-seronegative.

The chain has TRBV29-1 and TRBJ2-2, with D perhaps matching TRBD1 (6 bases). V was trimmed by 3 bases and J by 2 bases, leaving 13 bases between them. The CDR3 contains 15 residues. Germline V gene data show CDR1 as SQVTM and CDR2 as ANQGSEA. This CDR3 reads CSVEAGARNTGELFF. The CDR3 DNA follows: TGCAGCGTTGAGGCAGGGGCACGAAACACCGGGGAGCTGTTTTTT.

The chain has TRBV12-5 and TRBJ1-5, with D maybe TRBD1 (5 bases). The V end lost 1 base, the J end lost 6 bases, and 10 bases lay between the germline ends. CDR1 and CDR2 from the germline V gene are LGHNT and FRNRAP. The CDR3 runs 14 residues. The CDR3 loop reads CASGLGGGGQPQHF. The CDR3 region has the DNA TGTGCTAGTGGTTTGGGTGGGGGGGGTCAGCCCCAGCATTTT.

This chain connects TRBV19 to TRBJ1-2, with D unresolved. Germline CDR1 and CDR2: LNHDA and SQIVND (reference sequence). The ends were cut back, 3 bases at V and 7 bases at J, with 12 bases in the middle. The CDR3 sequence is 13 residues long. The DNA for the CDR3 is TGTGCCAGTAGTATCCCTCGGTCTCGTGGCTACACCTTC. Translation: CASSIPRSRGYTF.

This chain joins TRBV5-8 and TRBJ1-2, with D perhaps matching TRBD1 (5 bases). Trimming pared 9 bases from V and 4 bases from J, leaving 13 bases between. Germline loops: CDR1 SGHTS, CDR2 YDEGEE. The CDR3 loop spans 12 amino acids. The CDR3, as DNA: TGTGCCACACGGCGTCAGGGCTATGGCTACACCTTC. It is translated as CATRRQGYGYTF. Filled out from reference TRBV5-8 and TRBJ1-2, the complete variable domain reads EAGVTQSPTHLIKTRGQQATLRCSPISGHTSVYWYQQALGLGLQFLLWYDEGEERNRGNFPPRFSGRQFPNYSSELNVNALELEDSALYLCATRRQGYGYTFGSGTRLTVV.

The rearrangement joins TRBV7-9 to TRBJ2-5; 15 nucleotides match TRBD2. The CDR3 runs 17 residues. Looked up from germline, CDR1 is SEHNR and CDR2 is FQNEAQ (reference sequence). J was trimmed by 5 bases and V by 4 bases; bases with no gene match: 8. The CDR3 reads CASSSGLAGGAWETQYF. The CDR3 DNA is TGTGCCAGCAGCTCAGGACTAGCGGGGGGGGCGTGGGAGACCCAGTACTTC.

The V gene is TRBV9, the J gene TRBJ1-4; D ambiguous. V lost 0 bases, J lost 5 bases, and 11 bases lay in between. Germline V gene lookup returns CDR1 SGDLS and CDR2 YYNGEE. The CDR3 is 15 amino acids. CDR3 amino acids: CASSVGAAWNEKLFF. The CDR3 region has the DNA TGTGCCAGCAGCGTAGGGGCAGCATGGAATGAAAAACTGTTTTTT.

V and J are TRBV27 and TRBJ1-1, with 7 bases identical to TRBD1. The CDR3 is 15 amino acids. V dropped 5 bases and J dropped 0; count of bases not matched to a gene: 6. Per germline, CDR1 MNHEY and CDR2 SMNVEV (reference sequence). The CDR3 reads CASSRGQIMNTEAFF. DNA of the CDR3: TGTGCCAGCAGTCGGGGACAGATCATGAACACTGAAGCTTTCTTT.

The chain joins TRBV10-3 to TRBJ1-2; no firm D call. Germline V lookup: CDR1 ENHRY, CDR2 SYGVKD. The CDR3 contains 15 residues. Trimming pared 4 bases from V and 0 bases from J, leaving 12 bases between. The CDR3 nucleotides read TGTGCCATCAGTGCCCAACTGATAGCTAACTATGGCTACACCTTC. Translating it yields CAISAQLIANYGYTF.

The chain uses TRBV11-1 and TRBJ1-2; D is unresolved. The V and J ends lost 5 bases and 8 bases respectively, with 12 bases between them. The germline V gene encodes CDR1 SGHAT and CDR2 FQDESV (reference sequence). This CDR3 region has 12 residues. The CDR3 DNA follows: TGTGCCAGCAGCCCCCGGGGTGACGGCTACACCTTC. This sequence encodes CASSPRGDGYTF.